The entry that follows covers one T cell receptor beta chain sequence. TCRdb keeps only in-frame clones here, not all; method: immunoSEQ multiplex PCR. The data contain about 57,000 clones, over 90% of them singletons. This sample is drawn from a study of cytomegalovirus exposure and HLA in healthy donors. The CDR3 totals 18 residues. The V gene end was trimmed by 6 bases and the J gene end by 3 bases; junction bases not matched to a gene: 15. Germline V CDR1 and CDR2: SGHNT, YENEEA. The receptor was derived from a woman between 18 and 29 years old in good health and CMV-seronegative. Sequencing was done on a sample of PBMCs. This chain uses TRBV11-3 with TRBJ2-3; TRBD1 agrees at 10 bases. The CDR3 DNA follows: TGTGCCAGCAGTTCTGACCGGGACAGGGGAATGGATACAGATACGCAGTATTTT. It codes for CASSSDRDRGMDTDTQYF.